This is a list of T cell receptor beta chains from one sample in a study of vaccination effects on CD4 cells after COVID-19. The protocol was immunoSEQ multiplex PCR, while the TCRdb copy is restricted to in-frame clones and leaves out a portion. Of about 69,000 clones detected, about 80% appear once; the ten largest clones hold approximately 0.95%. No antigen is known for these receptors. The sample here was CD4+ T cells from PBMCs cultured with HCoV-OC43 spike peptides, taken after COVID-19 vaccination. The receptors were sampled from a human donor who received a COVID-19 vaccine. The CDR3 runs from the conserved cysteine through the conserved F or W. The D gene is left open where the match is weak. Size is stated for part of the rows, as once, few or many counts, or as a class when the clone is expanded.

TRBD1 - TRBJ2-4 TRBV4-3 CASSQESLRGHIQYF TGCGCCAGCAGCCAAGAATCACTCAGGGGGCACATTCAGTACTTC
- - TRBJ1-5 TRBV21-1 CASSKVFGGNQPQHF TGTGCCAGCAGCAAAGTGTTCGGCGGAAATCAGCCCCAGCATTTT
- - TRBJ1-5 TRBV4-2 CASSQDMNQPQHF TGTGCCAGCAGCCAAGATATGAATCAGCCCCAGCATTTT
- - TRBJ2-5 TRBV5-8 CASSGQGGYQETQYF TGTGCCAGCTCGGGACAAGGGGGATACCAAGAGACCCAGTACTTC
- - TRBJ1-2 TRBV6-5 CASSYGRNYGYTF TGTGCCAGCAGTTACGGCAGAAACTATGGCTACACCTTC
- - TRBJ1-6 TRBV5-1 CASSLLGPNNSPLHF TGCGCCAGCAGCTTACTGGGTCCCAATAATTCACCCCTCCACTTT
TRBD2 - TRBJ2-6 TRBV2 CASGLLAGVTGANVLTF TGTGCCAGCGGCCTTCTAGCGGGGGTGACTGGGGCCAACGTCCTGACTTTC
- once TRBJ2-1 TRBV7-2 CASSLAALYNEQFF TGTGCCAGCAGCTTGGCTGCATTGTACAATGAGCAGTTCTTC
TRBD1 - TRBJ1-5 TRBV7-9 CASSSSGTGSNQPQHF TGTGCCAGCAGCTCCTCGGGGACAGGGAGCAATCAGCCCCAGCATTTT
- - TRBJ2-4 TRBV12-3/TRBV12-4 CASSSNRAYIQYF TGTGCCAGCAGTTCAAACAGGGCGTACATTCAGTACTTC
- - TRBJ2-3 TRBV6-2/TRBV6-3 CASSTLGGRADTQYF TGTGCCAGCAGCACCCTGGGGGGCCGGGCAGATACGCAGTATTTT
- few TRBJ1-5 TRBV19 CASRGSWGGSQPQHF TGTGCCAGTAGGGGTTCGTGGGGAGGGAGTCAGCCCCAGCATTTT
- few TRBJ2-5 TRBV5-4 CASSSKTGQETQYF TGTGCCAGCAGCTCCAAGACGGGGCAAGAGACCCAGTACTTC
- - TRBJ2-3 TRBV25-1 CASSVRTSTDTQYF TGTGCCAGCAGTGTGCGTACTAGCACAGATACGCAGTATTTT
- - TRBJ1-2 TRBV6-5 CASSSMTVGYTF TGTGCCAGCAGTTCAATGACTGTGGGCTACACCTTC
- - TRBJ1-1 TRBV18 CASSLGRGNTEAFF TGTGCCAGCTCACTGGGACGGGGGAACACTGAAGCTTTCTTT
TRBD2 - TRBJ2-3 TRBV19 CASSMSGGTTDTQYF TGTGCCAGTAGTATGAGCGGGGGGACTACGGATACGCAGTATTTT